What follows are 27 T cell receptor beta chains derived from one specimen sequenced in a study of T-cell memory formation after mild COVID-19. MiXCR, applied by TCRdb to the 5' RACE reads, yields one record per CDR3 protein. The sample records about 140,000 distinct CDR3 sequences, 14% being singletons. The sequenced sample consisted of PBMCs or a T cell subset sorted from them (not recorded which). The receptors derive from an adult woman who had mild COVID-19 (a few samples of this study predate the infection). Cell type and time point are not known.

The CDR3 region has the DNA TGTGCCAGCAGCCAGGAAGACCCGGGACCAATTAGCTCCTACGAGCAGTACTTC. Translated: CASSQEDPGPISSYEQYF. This chain connects TRBV4-2 to TRBJ2-7; D may match TRBD1 or TRBD2 (5 bases each). The CDR3 is made up of 18 amino acids. Germline V gene data show CDR1 as LGHNA and CDR2 as YNFKEQ. V was cut by 3 bases and J by 0 bases, with 21 bases left in between.

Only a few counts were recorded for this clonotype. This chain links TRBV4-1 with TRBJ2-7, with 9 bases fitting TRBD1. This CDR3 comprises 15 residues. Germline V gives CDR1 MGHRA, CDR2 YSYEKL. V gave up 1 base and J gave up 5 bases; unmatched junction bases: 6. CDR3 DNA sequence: TGCGCCAGCAGCCAAGGTCCGGGACAGGGAGACGAGCAGTACTTC. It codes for CASSQGPGQGDEQYF.

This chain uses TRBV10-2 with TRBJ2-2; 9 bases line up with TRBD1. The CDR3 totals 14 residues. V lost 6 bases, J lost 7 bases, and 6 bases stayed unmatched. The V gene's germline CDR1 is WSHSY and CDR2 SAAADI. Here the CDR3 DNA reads TGCGCCAGCAGGGAACAGGGGGCGGGCGGGGAGCTGTTTTTT. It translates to CASREQGAGGELFF.

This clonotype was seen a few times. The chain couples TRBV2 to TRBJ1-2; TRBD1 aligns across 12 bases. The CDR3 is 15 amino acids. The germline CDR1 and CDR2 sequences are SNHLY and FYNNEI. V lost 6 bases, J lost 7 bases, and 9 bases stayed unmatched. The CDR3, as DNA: TGTGCCAGCAGCGACGGGACAGGGGGCAGCGGTGGCTACACCTTC. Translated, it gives CASSDGTGGSGGYTF. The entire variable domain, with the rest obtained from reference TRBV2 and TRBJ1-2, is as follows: EPEVTQTPSHQVTQMGQEVILRCVPISNHLYFYWYRQILGQKVEFLVSFYNNEISEKSEIFDDQFSVERPDGSNFTLKIRSTKLEDSAMYFCASSDGTGGSGGYTFGSGTRLTVV.

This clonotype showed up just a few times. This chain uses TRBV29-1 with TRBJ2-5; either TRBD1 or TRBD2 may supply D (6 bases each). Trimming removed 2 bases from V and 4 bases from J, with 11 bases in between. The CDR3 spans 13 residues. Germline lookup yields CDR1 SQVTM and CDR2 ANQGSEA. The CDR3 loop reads CSVESGAGETQYF. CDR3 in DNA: TGCAGCGTTGAATCGGGGGCTGGAGAGACCCAGTACTTC.

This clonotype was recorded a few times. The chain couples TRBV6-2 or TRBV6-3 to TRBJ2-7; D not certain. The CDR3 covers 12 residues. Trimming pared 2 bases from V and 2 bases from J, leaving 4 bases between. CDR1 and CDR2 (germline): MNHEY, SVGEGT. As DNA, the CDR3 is TGTGCCAGCAGTTACGGGACCTACGAGCAGTACTTC. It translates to CASSYGTYEQYF.

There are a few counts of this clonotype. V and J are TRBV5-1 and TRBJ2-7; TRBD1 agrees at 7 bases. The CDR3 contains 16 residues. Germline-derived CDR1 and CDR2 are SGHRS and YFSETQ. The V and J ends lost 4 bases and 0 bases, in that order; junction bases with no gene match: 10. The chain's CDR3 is CASSRQTGSSSYEQYF. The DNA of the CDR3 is TGCGCCAGCAGCCGTCAGACAGGGTCTAGCTCCTACGAGCAGTACTTC.

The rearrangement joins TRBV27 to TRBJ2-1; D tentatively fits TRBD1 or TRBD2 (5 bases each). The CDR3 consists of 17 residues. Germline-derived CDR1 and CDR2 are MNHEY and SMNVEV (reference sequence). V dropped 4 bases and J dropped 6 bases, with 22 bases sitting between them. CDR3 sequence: CASSSLTGAGYSNEQFF. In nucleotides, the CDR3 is TGTGCCAGCAGTTCACTTACCGGGGCTGGTTATTCCAATGAGCAGTTCTTC.

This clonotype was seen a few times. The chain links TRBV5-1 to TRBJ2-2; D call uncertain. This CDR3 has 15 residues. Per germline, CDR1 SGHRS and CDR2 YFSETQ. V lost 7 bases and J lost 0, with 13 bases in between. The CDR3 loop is CASSQAPPNTGELFF. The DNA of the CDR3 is TGCGCCAGCTCACAAGCCCCACCGAACACCGGGGAGCTGTTTTTT.

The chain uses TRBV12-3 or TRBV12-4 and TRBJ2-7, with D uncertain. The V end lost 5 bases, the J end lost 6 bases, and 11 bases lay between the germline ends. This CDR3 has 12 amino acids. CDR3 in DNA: TGTGCCAGCAGTGGCAATGGGGTCGAGCAGTACTTC. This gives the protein CASSGNGVEQYF.

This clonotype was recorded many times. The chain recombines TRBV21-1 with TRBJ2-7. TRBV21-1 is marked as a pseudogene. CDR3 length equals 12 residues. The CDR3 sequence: CASSRGSYEQYF. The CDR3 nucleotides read TGTGCCAGCAGCAGGGGGTCCTACGAGCAGTACTTC.

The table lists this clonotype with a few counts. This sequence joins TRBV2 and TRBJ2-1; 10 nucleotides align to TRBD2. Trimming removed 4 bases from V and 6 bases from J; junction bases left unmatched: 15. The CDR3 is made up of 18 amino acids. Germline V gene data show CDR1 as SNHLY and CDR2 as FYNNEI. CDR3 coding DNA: TGTGCCAGCAGTGTTGCCCGGGGGATACTAGCGGGACGCAATGAGCAGTTCTTC. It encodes CASSVARGILAGRNEQFF.

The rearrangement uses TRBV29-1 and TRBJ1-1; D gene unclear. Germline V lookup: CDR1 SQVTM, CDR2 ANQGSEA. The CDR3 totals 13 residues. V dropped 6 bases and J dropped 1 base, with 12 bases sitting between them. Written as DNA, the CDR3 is TGCAGCGTGCTACCTTGGGGGAACACTGAAGCTTTCTTT. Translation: CSVLPWGNTEAFF.

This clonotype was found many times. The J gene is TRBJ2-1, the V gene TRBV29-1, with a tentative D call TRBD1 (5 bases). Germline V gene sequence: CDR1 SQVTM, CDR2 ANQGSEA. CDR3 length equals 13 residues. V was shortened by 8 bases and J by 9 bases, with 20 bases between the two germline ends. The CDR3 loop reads CSTRAQGSSEQFF. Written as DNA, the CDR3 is TGCAGCACAAGAGCCCAGGGATCCAGTGAGCAGTTCTTC.

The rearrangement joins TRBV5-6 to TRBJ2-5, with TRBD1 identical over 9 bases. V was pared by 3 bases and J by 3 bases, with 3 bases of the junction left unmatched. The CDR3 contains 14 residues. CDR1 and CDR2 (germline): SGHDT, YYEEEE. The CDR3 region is CASSWGTGKETQYF. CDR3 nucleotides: TGTGCCAGCAGCTGGGGGACAGGGAAAGAGACCCAGTACTTC.

CDR3 protein: CASSKTGLGETQYF. The CDR3 DNA reads as TGTGCCAGCAGCAAAACCGGTTTAGGAGAGACCCAGTACTTC. V gene TRBV7-9 combines with J gene TRBJ2-5; no definite D call. From germline, CDR1 is SEHNR and CDR2 FQNEAQ (reference sequence). V dropped 5 bases and J dropped 4 bases, with 14 bases sitting between them. This CDR3 contains 14 residues.

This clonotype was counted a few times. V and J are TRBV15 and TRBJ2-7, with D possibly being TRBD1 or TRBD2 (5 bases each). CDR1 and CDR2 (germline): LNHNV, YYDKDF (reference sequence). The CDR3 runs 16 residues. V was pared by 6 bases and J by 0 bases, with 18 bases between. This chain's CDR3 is CATRPDGARYSYEQYF. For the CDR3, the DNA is TGTGCCACCAGGCCCGACGGGGCCCGGTACTCCTACGAGCAGTACTTC.

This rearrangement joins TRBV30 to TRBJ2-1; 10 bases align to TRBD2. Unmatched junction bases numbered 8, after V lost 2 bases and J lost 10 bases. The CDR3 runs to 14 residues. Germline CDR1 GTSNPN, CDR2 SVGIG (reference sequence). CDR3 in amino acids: CAWSSGRALQEQFF. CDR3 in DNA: TGTGCCTGGAGTAGCGGGAGGGCCTTGCAGGAGCAGTTCTTC. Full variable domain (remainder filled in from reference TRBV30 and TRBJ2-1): SQTIHQWPATLVQPVGSPLSLECTVEGTSNPNLYWYRQAAGRGLQLLFYSVGIGQISSEVPQNLSASRPQDRQFILSSKKLLLSDSGFYLCAWSSGRALQEQFFGPGTRLTVL.

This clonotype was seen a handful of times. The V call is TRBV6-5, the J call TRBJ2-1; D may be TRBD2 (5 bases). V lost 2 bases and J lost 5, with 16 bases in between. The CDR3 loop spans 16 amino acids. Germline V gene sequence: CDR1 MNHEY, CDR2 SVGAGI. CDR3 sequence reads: CASSYRGSGANNEQFF. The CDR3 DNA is TGTGCCAGCAGTTACAGAGGGAGCGGAGCAAACAATGAGCAGTTCTTC.

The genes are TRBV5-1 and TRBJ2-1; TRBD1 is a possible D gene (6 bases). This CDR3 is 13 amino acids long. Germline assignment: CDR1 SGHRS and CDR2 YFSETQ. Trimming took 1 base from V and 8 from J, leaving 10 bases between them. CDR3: CASSLSPGDEQFF. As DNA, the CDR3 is TGCGCCAGCAGCTTGTCGCCAGGGGATGAGCAGTTCTTC.

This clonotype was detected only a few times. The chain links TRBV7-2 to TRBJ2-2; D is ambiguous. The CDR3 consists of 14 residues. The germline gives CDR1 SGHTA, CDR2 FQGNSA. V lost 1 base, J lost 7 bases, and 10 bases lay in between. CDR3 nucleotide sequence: TGTGCCAGCAGCTTAGAGGCAGCTGGCGGGGAGCTGTTTTTT. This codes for CASSLEAAGGELFF.

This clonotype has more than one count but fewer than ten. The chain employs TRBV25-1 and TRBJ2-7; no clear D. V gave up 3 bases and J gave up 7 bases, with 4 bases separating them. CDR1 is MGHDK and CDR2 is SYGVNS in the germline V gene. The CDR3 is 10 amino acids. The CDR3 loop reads CASSDREQYF. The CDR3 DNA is TGTGCCAGCAGTGACAGGGAGCAGTACTTC.

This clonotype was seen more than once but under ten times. CDR3 region: CASSYRFGTVMDGELFF. CDR3 nucleotide sequence: TGTGCCAGCAGTTACCGCTTTGGGACAGTAATGGACGGGGAGCTGTTTTTT. The chain combines TRBV6-5 with TRBJ2-2, with 7 nucleotides matching TRBD1. CDR1 is MNHEY, CDR2 SVGAGI, per germline. With 2 bases clipped from V and 7 bases from J, the junction kept 13 bases outside the gene matches. This CDR3 has 17 residues.

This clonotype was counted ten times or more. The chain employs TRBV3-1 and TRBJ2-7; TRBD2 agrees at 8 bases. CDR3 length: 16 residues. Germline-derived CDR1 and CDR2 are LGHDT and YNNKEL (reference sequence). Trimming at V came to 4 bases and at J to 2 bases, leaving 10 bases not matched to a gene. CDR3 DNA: TGTGCCAGCAGCCCAGTGTCGGGGGGGGGCCCCTACGAGCAGTACTTC. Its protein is CASSPVSGGGPYEQYF.

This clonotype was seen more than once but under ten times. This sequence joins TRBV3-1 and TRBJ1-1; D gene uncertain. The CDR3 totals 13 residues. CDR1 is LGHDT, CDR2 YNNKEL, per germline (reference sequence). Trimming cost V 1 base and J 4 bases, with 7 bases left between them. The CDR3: CASSQVFRTEAFF. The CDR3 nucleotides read TGTGCCAGCAGCCAAGTTTTCCGCACTGAAGCTTTCTTT.

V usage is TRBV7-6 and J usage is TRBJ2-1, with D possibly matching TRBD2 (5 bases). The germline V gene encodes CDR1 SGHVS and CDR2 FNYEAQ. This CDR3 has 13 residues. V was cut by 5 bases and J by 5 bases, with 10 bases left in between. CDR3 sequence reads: CASSPSGNNEQFF. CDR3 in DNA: TGTGCCAGCAGCCCCTCGGGGAACAATGAGCAGTTCTTC. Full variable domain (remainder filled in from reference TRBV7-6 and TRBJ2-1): GAGVSQSPRYKVTKRGQDVALRCDPISGHVSLYWYRQALGQGPEFLTYFNYEAQQDKSGLPNDRFSAERPEGSISTLTIQRTEQRDSAMYRCASSPSGNNEQFFGPGTRLTVL.

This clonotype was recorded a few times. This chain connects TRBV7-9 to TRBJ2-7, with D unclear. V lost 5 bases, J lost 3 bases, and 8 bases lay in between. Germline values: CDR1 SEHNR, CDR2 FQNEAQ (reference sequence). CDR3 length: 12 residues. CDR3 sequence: CASSTTDYEQYF. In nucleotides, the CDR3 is TGTGCCAGCAGCACAACAGACTACGAGCAGTACTTC.